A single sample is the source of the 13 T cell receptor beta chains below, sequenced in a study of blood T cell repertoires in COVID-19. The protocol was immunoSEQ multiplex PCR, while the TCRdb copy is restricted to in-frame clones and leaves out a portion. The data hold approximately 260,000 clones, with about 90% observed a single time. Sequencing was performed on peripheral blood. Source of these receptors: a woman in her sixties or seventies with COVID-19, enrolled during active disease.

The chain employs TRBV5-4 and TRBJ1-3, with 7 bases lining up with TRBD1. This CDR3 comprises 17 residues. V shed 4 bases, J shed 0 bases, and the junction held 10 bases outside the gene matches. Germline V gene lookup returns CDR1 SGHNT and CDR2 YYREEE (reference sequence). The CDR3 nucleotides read TGTGCCAGCAGCAAAGGGGGCCGTGGGGCCTCTGGAAACACCATATATTTT. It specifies CASSKGGRGASGNTIYF.

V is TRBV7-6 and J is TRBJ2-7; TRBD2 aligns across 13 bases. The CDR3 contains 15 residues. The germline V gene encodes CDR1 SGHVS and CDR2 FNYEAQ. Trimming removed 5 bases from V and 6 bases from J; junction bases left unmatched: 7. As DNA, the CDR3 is TGTGCCAGCAGCCAGGGACTAGCGGGAAGGGTCGAGCAGTACTTC. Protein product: CASSQGLAGRVEQYF. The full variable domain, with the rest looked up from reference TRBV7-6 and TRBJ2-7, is GAGVSQSPRYKVTKRGQDVALRCDPISGHVSLYWYRQALGQGPEFLTYFNYEAQQDKSGLPNDRFSAERPEGSISTLTIQRTEQRDSAMYRCASSQGLAGRVEQYFGPGTRLTVT.

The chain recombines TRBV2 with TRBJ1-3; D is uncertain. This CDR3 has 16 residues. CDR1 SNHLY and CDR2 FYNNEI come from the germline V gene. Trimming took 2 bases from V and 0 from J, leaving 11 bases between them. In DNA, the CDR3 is TGTGCCAGCAGTGAATCTCAGTGGAGCTCTGGAAACACCATATATTTT. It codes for CASSESQWSSGNTIYF. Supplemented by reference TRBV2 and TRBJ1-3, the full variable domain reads EPEVTQTPSHQVTQMGQEVILRCVPISNHLYFYWYRQILGQKVEFLVSFYNNEISEKSEIFDDQFSVERPDGSNFTLKIRSTKLEDSAMYFCASSESQWSSGNTIYFGEGSWLTVV.

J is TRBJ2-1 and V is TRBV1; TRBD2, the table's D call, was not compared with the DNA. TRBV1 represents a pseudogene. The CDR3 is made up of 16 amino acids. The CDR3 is CTSSLRLRVDYNEQFF. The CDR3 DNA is TGCACCAGCAGCCTAAGACTGAGGGTCGACTACAATGAGCAGTTCTTC.

Here the CDR3 DNA reads TGTGCCAGCAGCCGGGGGACAGGGGGCCGGAATGAGCAGTTCTTC. Translation gives CASSRGTGGRNEQFF. The chain links TRBV5-5 to TRBJ2-1; TRBD1 matches 12 bases. Trimming removed 4 bases from V and 7 bases from J; junction bases left unmatched: 6. The length of the CDR3 is 15 residues. Germline V gives CDR1 SGHKS, CDR2 YYEKEE (reference sequence).

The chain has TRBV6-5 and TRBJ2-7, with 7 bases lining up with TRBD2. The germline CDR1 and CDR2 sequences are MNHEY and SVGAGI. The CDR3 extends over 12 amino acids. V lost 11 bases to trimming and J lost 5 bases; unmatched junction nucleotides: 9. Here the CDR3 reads CAGRGGSHEQYF. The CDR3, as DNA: TGTGCCGGGAGGGGTGGTTCCCACGAGCAGTACTTC.

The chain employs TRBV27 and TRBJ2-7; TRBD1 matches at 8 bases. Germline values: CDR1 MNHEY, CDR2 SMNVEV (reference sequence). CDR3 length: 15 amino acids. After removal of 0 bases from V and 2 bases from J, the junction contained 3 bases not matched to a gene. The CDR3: CASSLSTGDPYEQYF. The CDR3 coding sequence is TGTGCCAGCAGTTTATCGACAGGGGACCCCTACGAGCAGTACTTC.

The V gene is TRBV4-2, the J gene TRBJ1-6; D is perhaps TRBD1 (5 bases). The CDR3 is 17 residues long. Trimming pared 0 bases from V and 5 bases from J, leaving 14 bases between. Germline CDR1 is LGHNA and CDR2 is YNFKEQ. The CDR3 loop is CASSQDLPGSHNSPLHF. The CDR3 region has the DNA TGTGCCAGCAGCCAAGATCTCCCAGGGTCTCATAATTCACCCCTCCACTTT.

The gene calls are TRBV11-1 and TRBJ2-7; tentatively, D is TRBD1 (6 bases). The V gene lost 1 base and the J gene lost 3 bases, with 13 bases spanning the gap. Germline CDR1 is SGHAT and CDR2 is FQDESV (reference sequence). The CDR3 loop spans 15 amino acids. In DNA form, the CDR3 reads TGTGCCAGCAGCTTAGTCCAGGGACAAGGCTACGAGCAGTACTTC. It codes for CASSLVQGQGYEQYF.

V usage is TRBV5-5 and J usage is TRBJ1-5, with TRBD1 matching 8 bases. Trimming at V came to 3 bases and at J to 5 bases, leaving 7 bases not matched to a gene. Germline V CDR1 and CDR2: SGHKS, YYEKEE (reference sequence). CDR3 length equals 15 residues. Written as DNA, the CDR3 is TGTGCCAGCAGCTCCGGACAGGGTAGTCATCAGCCCCAGCATTTT. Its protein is CASSSGQGSHQPQHF.

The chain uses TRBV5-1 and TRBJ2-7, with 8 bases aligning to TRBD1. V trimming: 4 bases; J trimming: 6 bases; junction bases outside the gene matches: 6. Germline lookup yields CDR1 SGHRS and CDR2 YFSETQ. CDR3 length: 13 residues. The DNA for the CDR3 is TGCGCCAGCAGCGGAGGACAGGGCGGCGAGCAGTACTTC. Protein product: CASSGGQGGEQYF.

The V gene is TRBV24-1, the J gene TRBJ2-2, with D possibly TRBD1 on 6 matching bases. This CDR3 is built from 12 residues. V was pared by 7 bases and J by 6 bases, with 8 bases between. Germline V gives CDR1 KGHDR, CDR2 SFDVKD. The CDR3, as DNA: TGTGCCACCAGGGGGGCTGCCGGGGAGCTGTTTTTT. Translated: CATRGAAGELFF.

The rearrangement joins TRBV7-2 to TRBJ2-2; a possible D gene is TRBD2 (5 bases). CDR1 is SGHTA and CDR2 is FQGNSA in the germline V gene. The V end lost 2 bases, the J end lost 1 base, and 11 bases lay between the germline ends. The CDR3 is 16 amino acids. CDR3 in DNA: TGTGCCAGCAGCTTATCTAGGAGGCGGAACACCGGGGAGCTGTTTTTT. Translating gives CASSLSRRRNTGELFF.